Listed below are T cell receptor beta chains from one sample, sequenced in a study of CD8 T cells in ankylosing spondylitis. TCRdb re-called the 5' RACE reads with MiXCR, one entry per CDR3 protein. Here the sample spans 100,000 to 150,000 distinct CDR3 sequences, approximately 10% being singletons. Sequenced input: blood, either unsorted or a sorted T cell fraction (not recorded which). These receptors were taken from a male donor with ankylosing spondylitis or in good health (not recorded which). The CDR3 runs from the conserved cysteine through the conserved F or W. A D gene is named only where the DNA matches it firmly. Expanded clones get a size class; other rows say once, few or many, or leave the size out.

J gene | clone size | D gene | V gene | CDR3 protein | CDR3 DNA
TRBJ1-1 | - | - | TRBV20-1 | CSASARPNTEAFF | TGCAGTGCTAGCGCCAGGCCGAACACTGAAGCTTTCTTT
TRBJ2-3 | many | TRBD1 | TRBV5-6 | CASSWTGLADTQYF | TGTGCCAGCAGTTGGACAGGGTTGGCAGATACGCAGTATTTT
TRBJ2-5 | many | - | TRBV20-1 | CSARGGRFERETQYF | TGCAGTGCTAGAGGTGGACGCTTTGAGCGAGAGACCCAGTACTTC
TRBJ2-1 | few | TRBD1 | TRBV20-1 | CSARVEGASSKFF | TGCAGTGCTAGAGTAGAGGGGGCGTCTTCCAAGTTCTTC
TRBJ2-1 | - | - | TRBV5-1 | CASSLIGNSYNEQFF | TGCGCCAGCAGCTTAATCGGCAATTCCTACAATGAGCAGTTCTTC
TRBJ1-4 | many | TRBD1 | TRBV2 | CASRPTGTTNEKLFF | TGTGCCAGCAGACCGACAGGGACAACTAATGAAAAACTGTTTTTT
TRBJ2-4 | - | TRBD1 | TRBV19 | CASSASTGDLAKNIQYF | TGTGCCAGTAGCGCTTCCACAGGGGACCTAGCCAAAAACATTCAGTACTTC
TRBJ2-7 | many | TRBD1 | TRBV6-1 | CASSQRQGAAYEQYF | TGTGCCAGCAGCCAACGACAGGGTGCAGCTTACGAGCAGTACTTC
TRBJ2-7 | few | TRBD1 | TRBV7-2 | CASSFGQGGEQYF | TGTGCCAGCAGCTTTGGACAGGGGGGCGAGCAGTACTTC
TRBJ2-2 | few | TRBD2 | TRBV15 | CATSGVALAGTGELFF | TGTGCCACCAGCGGAGTGGCACTAGCGGGCACCGGGGAGCTGTTTTTT
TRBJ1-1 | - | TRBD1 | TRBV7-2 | CASSLVGQGATEAFF | TGTGCCAGCAGCTTAGTCGGACAGGGGGCCACTGAAGCTTTCTTT
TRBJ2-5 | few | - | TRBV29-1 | CSVDFAGRKETQYF | TGCAGCGTTGATTTTGCCGGACGGAAAGAGACCCAGTACTTC
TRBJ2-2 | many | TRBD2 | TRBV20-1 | CSASPPGLARTGELFF | TGCAGTGCTAGCCCCCCGGGACTAGCGCGCACCGGGGAGCTGTTTTTT
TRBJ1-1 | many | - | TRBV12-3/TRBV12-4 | CASRPRGSNTEAFF | TGTGCCAGCAGACCCAGGGGTTCGAACACTGAAGCTTTCTTT
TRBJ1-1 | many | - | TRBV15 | CATSRDKANTEAFF | TGTGCCACCAGCAGAGATAAAGCGAACACTGAAGCTTTCTTT
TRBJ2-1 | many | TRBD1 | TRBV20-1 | CSATRMGQQNEQFF | TGCAGTGCTACCCGCATGGGACAGCAAAATGAGCAGTTCTTC
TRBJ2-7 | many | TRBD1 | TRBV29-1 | CSVAGTAIYEQYF | TGCAGCGTCGCCGGGACAGCCATCTACGAGCAGTACTTC
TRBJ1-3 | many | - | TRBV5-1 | CASSVQGPGNTIYF | TGCGCCAGCAGCGTTCAGGGGCCTGGAAACACCATATATTTT
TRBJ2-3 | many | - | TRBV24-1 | CATSDFYRGTDTQYF | TGTGCCACCAGTGATTTCTATAGGGGCACAGATACGCAGTATTTT
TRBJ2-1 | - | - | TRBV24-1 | CATSDFQGNEQFF | TGTGCCACCAGTGATTTTCAGGGAAATGAGCAGTTCTTC
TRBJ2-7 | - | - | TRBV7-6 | CASSLAVGPPLEQYF | TGTGCCAGCAGCTTAGCTGTGGGTCCCCCCCTGGAGCAGTACTTC
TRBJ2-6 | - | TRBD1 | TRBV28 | CASKPPGQGLRGANGLTF | TGTGCCAGCAAACCACCGGGACAGGGACTAAGGGGGGCCAACGGCCTGACTTTC
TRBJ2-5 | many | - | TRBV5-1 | CASSFVSIERGIRETQYF | TGCGCCAGCAGCTTCGTGTCAATTGAGAGGGGAATCCGAGAGACCCAGTACTTC
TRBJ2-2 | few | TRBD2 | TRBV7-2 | CASSLSLAGANTGELFF | TGTGCCAGCAGCCTCAGCTTAGCGGGAGCCAACACCGGGGAGCTGTTTTTT
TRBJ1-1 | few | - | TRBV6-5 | CASSYLTEAFF | TGTGCCAGCAGTTATTTAACTGAAGCTTTCTTT
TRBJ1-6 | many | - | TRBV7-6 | CASSLDYNSPLHF | TGTGCCAGCAGCTTGGACTATAATTCACCCCTCCACTTT
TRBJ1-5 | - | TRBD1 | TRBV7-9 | CASSSQGAGDQPQHF | TGTGCCAGCAGCTCACAGGGGGCTGGAGATCAGCCCCAGCATTTT
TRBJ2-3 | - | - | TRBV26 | CTSSLILGALGGTDTQYF | TGTACCAGCAGTTTAATATTAGGAGCCCTCGGCGGCACAGATACGCAGTATTTT
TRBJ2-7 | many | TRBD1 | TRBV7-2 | CASSKDRVWYEQYF | TGTGCCAGCAGCAAAGACAGGGTGTGGTACGAGCAGTACTTC
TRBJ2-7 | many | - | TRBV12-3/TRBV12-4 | CASSYTGMGEQYF | TGTGCCAGCAGTTACACAGGGATGGGCGAGCAGTACTTC
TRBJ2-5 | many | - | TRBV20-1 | CSAIGLQETQYF | TGCAGTGCTATAGGCTTGCAAGAGACCCAGTACTTC
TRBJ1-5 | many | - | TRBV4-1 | CASSQEPTGYNQPQHF | TGCGCCAGCAGCCAAGAGCCCACGGGGTACAATCAGCCCCAGCATTTT
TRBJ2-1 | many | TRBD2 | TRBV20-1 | CSGLGLREGYNEQFF | TGCAGTGGTTTAGGACTGCGGGAGGGCTACAATGAGCAGTTCTTC
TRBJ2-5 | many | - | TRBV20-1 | CSASGGRRETQYF | TGCAGTGCTAGTGGCGGGCGGAGAGAGACCCAGTACTTC
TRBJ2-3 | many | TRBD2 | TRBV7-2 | CASSRTSGTTDTQYF | TGTGCCAGCAGCCGGACTAGCGGAACCACAGATACGCAGTATTTT
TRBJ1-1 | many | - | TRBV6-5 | CASSYSPTFPEAFF | TGTGCCAGCAGTTACTCGCCCACCTTTCCTGAAGCTTTCTTT
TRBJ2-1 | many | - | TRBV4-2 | CASSQSTVWGVEQFF | TGTGCCAGCAGCCAAAGCACTGTATGGGGGGTTGAGCAGTTCTTC
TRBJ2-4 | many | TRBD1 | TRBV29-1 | CSVRTGTNIQYF | TGCAGCGTCCGGACAGGGACAAACATTCAGTACTTC
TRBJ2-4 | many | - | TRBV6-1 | CASSGPGRAKNIQYF | TGTGCCAGCTCAGGACCCGGGAGAGCCAAAAACATTCAGTACTTC
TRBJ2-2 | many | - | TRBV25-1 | CASSEQGLAGELFF | TGTGCCAGCAGTGAACAGGGGCTGGCCGGGGAGCTGTTTTTT